These T cell receptor beta chains were read from a single sample in a study of shared clonotypes between healthy human individuals. Profiled with immunoSEQ multiplex PCR; TCRdb holds only in-frame clones, not every one. The table records some 600,000 clones, approximately 96% of them present only once. The sequencing sample was made of naive CD8+ T cells sorted from blood. These TCRs come from a woman between 25 and 40 years old in good health. Each CDR3 is given with its conserved first and last residue. Each record gives: J gene, V gene, D gene, clone size, CDR3 DNA, CDR3 protein. D genes are given only for firm matches. Only part of the rows carry a size: once, few, many, or a class if the clone is expanded.

j_call: TRBJ1-1; v_call: TRBV28; d_call: -; clone_size: -; cdr3_nt: TGTGCCAGCAGTTTTGAAGGGATGGGGACTGAAGCTTTCTTT; cdr3_aa: CASSFEGMGTEAFF
j_call: TRBJ1-5; v_call: TRBV28; d_call: -; clone_size: -; cdr3_nt: TGTGCCACCTACGACGGGTATAGCAATCAGCCCCAGCATTTT; cdr3_aa: CATYDGYSNQPQHF
j_call: TRBJ1-2; v_call: TRBV7-9; d_call: -; clone_size: -; cdr3_nt: TGTGCCAGCAGCTTACCCTTAAACTATGGCTACACCTTC; cdr3_aa: CASSLPLNYGYTF
j_call: TRBJ2-7; v_call: TRBV27; d_call: TRBD2; clone_size: -; cdr3_nt: TGTGCCAGCAGTCCCTCACTAGCGGAGTTCTCCTACGAGCAGTACTTC; cdr3_aa: CASSPSLAEFSYEQYF
j_call: TRBJ2-3; v_call: TRBV9; d_call: -; clone_size: -; cdr3_nt: TGTGCCAGCAGCGTAGACGGGACCCAGGATACGCAGTATTTT; cdr3_aa: CASSVDGTQDTQYF
j_call: TRBJ2-2; v_call: TRBV28; d_call: -; clone_size: -; cdr3_nt: TGTGCCAGCAGTCCGGACTGGATGAACACCGGGGAGCTGTTTTTT; cdr3_aa: CASSPDWMNTGELFF
j_call: TRBJ2-5; v_call: TRBV5-8; d_call: -; clone_size: -; cdr3_nt: TGTGCCACAGGGGTTCGTGGAGGTCGGGAGACCCAGTACTTC; cdr3_aa: CATGVRGGRETQYF
j_call: TRBJ2-7; v_call: TRBV28; d_call: TRBD2; clone_size: once; cdr3_nt: TGTGCCACCAGGGCAGGGTGGGAGGGAGCCCGCGAGCAGTACTTC; cdr3_aa: CATRAGWEGAREQYF
j_call: TRBJ2-3; v_call: TRBV6-4; d_call: TRBD2; clone_size: -; cdr3_nt: TGTGCCACCCCCTTCGGCGAGCGGGAGTCAGATACGCAGTATTTT; cdr3_aa: CATPFGERESDTQYF
j_call: TRBJ2-1; v_call: TRBV4-1; d_call: TRBD2; clone_size: -; cdr3_nt: TGCGCCAGCAGCCAAAAGGGGACTAGCGGGAACGGTGAGCAGTTCTTC; cdr3_aa: CASSQKGTSGNGEQFF
j_call: TRBJ2-4; v_call: TRBV18; d_call: TRBD1; clone_size: -; cdr3_nt: TGTGCCAGCTCACCACCGCGGACAGGGAATCTGTACTTC; cdr3_aa: CASSPPRTGNLYF
j_call: TRBJ2-5; v_call: TRBV6-1; d_call: -; clone_size: once; cdr3_nt: TGTGCCAGCAGTGAATTTTGGGGGGGCACCCAAGAGACCCAGTACTTC; cdr3_aa: CASSEFWGGTQETQYF
j_call: TRBJ2-2; v_call: TRBV27; d_call: TRBD2; clone_size: -; cdr3_nt: TGTGCCAGCAGTCCCATACTAGCGAGGGGACCCGGGGAGCTGTTTTTT; cdr3_aa: CASSPILARGPGELFF
j_call: TRBJ2-7; v_call: TRBV6-4; d_call: TRBD2; clone_size: -; cdr3_nt: TGTGCCAGCAGTGAGGGGGGACTAGCGGGAGCCCCTAGCCCCTACGAGCAGTACTTC; cdr3_aa: CASSEGGLAGAPSPYEQYF
j_call: TRBJ2-7; v_call: TRBV7-9; d_call: TRBD2; clone_size: -; cdr3_nt: TGTGCCAGCAGCTATAGCGGGAACCCTTTGTACGAGCAGTACTTC; cdr3_aa: CASSYSGNPLYEQYF
j_call: TRBJ1-2; v_call: TRBV14; d_call: -; clone_size: -; cdr3_nt: TGTGCCAGCAGCCAAGCAGGGTACTATGGCTACACCTTC; cdr3_aa: CASSQAGYYGYTF
j_call: TRBJ2-1; v_call: TRBV7-9; d_call: -; clone_size: -; cdr3_nt: TGTGCCAGCAGCTTAGGGTCGGAGCAGTTCTTC; cdr3_aa: CASSLGSEQFF
j_call: TRBJ2-1; v_call: TRBV7-3; d_call: TRBD2; clone_size: -; cdr3_nt: TGTGCCAGCAGCCCCTGGACTAGCGGAGACTCCTACAATGAGCAGTTCTTC; cdr3_aa: CASSPWTSGDSYNEQFF
j_call: TRBJ1-1; v_call: TRBV5-1; d_call: TRBD1; clone_size: -; cdr3_nt: TGCGCCAGCAGCACCGGGACAGGGGACACTGAAGCTTTCTTT; cdr3_aa: CASSTGTGDTEAFF
j_call: TRBJ2-7; v_call: TRBV19; d_call: -; clone_size: -; cdr3_nt: TGTGCCAGTAGGCCCTCTCGTTGGAGCTCCTACGAGCAGTACTTC; cdr3_aa: CASRPSRWSSYEQYF
j_call: TRBJ2-7; v_call: TRBV10-1; d_call: -; clone_size: -; cdr3_nt: TGCGCCAGCAGTGAGACAGGGTTCGAGCAGTACTTC; cdr3_aa: CASSETGFEQYF
j_call: TRBJ2-7; v_call: TRBV4-1; d_call: -; clone_size: -; cdr3_nt: TGCGCCAGCAGCCAAATCCCCGGGACTGGGGCCTACGAGCAGTACTTC; cdr3_aa: CASSQIPGTGAYEQYF
j_call: TRBJ2-7; v_call: TRBV27; d_call: TRBD1; clone_size: -; cdr3_nt: TGTGCCAGCAGCCGGGACAGGGGGACCCAATCCTACGAGCAGTACTTC; cdr3_aa: CASSRDRGTQSYEQYF
j_call: TRBJ1-5; v_call: TRBV7-8; d_call: -; clone_size: -; cdr3_nt: TGTGCCAGCAGCTTAGCAATGAATAGCAATCAGCCCCAGCATTTT; cdr3_aa: CASSLAMNSNQPQHF
j_call: TRBJ1-5; v_call: TRBV19; d_call: -; clone_size: -; cdr3_nt: TGTGCCAGTAGTAAAGGGTTAAGTCAGCCCCAGCATTTT; cdr3_aa: CASSKGLSQPQHF
j_call: TRBJ2-1; v_call: TRBV20-1; d_call: -; clone_size: -; cdr3_nt: TGCAGTGGGATCTGGTTGAATGAGCAGTTCTTC; cdr3_aa: CSGIWLNEQFF
j_call: TRBJ2-1; v_call: TRBV6-5; d_call: -; clone_size: -; cdr3_nt: TGTGCCAGCAGACCGTGGGACTCCTACAATGAGCAGTTCTTC; cdr3_aa: CASRPWDSYNEQFF
j_call: TRBJ2-1; v_call: TRBV9; d_call: -; clone_size: -; cdr3_nt: TGTGCCAGCAGCGTATACGAAAGCTACAATGAGCAGTTCTTC; cdr3_aa: CASSVYESYNEQFF
j_call: TRBJ1-1; v_call: TRBV11-2; d_call: -; clone_size: -; cdr3_nt: TGTGCCAGCAGCCCCACAGGGACTGAAGCTTTCTTT; cdr3_aa: CASSPTGTEAFF
j_call: TRBJ2-2; v_call: TRBV29-1; d_call: TRBD1; clone_size: -; cdr3_nt: TGCAGCGCACGAGGGACAGGGCAGTCCGGGGAGCTGTTTTTT; cdr3_aa: CSARGTGQSGELFF
j_call: TRBJ2-7; v_call: TRBV27; d_call: -; clone_size: -; cdr3_nt: TGTGCCAGCATTGGCGGGACATCCTACGAGCAGTACTTC; cdr3_aa: CASIGGTSYEQYF
j_call: TRBJ2-1; v_call: TRBV29-1; d_call: TRBD2; clone_size: -; cdr3_nt: TGCAGCGTGGGACTAGCGGGATTGTATGAGCAGTTCTTC; cdr3_aa: CSVGLAGLYEQFF
j_call: TRBJ2-5; v_call: TRBV5-6; d_call: TRBD2; clone_size: -; cdr3_nt: TGTGCCAGCAGCTCAGGGACTAGCGAGACCGAGACCCAGTACTTC; cdr3_aa: CASSSGTSETETQYF
j_call: TRBJ2-7; v_call: TRBV19; d_call: TRBD2; clone_size: -; cdr3_nt: TGTGCCAGTTCGACTAGCGGGCCGTTCGAGCAGTACTTC; cdr3_aa: CASSTSGPFEQYF
j_call: TRBJ1-2; v_call: TRBV6-5; d_call: TRBD1; clone_size: -; cdr3_nt: TGTGCCAGCAGTTACCTCTTGACAGGGGGCTTTGGCTACACCTTC; cdr3_aa: CASSYLLTGGFGYTF
j_call: TRBJ1-1; v_call: TRBV5-5; d_call: -; clone_size: -; cdr3_nt: TGTGCCAGCAGCTTGGTGGGCGTTACCACTGAAGCTTTCTTT; cdr3_aa: CASSLVGVTTEAFF
j_call: TRBJ2-1; v_call: TRBV2; d_call: TRBD2; clone_size: -; cdr3_nt: TGTGCCAGCACGTGGGGACTAGCGGGCAATGAGCAGTTCTTC; cdr3_aa: CASTWGLAGNEQFF
j_call: TRBJ2-7; v_call: TRBV28; d_call: -; clone_size: -; cdr3_nt: TGTGCCAGTACCTGGGGGGAGTCGTACGAGCAGTACTTC; cdr3_aa: CASTWGESYEQYF
j_call: TRBJ1-2; v_call: TRBV10-2; d_call: TRBD1; clone_size: -; cdr3_nt: TGCGCCAGCCACGACAGGGTGGGTTATGGCTACACCTTC; cdr3_aa: CASHDRVGYGYTF
j_call: TRBJ2-7; v_call: TRBV28; d_call: -; clone_size: once; cdr3_nt: TGTGCCAGCAGTTTAGGGGTCACCTCCTACGAGCAGTACTTC; cdr3_aa: CASSLGVTSYEQYF
j_call: TRBJ2-1; v_call: TRBV6-6; d_call: -; clone_size: -; cdr3_nt: TGTGCCAGCAGTTACGAAGGGGATGAGCAGTTCTTC; cdr3_aa: CASSYEGDEQFF
j_call: TRBJ2-6; v_call: TRBV19; d_call: -; clone_size: -; cdr3_nt: TGTGCCAGTAATCAGCTCGCTGGGGCCAACGTCCTGACTTTC; cdr3_aa: CASNQLAGANVLTF
j_call: TRBJ2-7; v_call: TRBV11-2; d_call: -; clone_size: -; cdr3_nt: TGTGCCAGCAGCTTTTTACTTTGGCAATCGGGGGAGCAGTACTTC; cdr3_aa: CASSFLLWQSGEQYF
j_call: TRBJ1-2; v_call: TRBV5-1; d_call: TRBD1; clone_size: once; cdr3_nt: TGCGCCAGCAGATCGCGGGACAGGAAGGTCTACACCTTC; cdr3_aa: CASRSRDRKVYTF
j_call: TRBJ2-1; v_call: TRBV5-1; d_call: TRBD2; clone_size: -; cdr3_nt: TGCGCCAGCAGCCCGGGGGAGCGGGGAGTAGAGCAGTTCTTC; cdr3_aa: CASSPGERGVEQFF
j_call: TRBJ2-1; v_call: TRBV4-1; d_call: -; clone_size: -; cdr3_nt: TGCGCCAGCAGCCAAGTTGGTGGCAATGAGCAGTTCTTC; cdr3_aa: CASSQVGGNEQFF
j_call: TRBJ2-7; v_call: TRBV7-9; d_call: TRBD1; clone_size: -; cdr3_nt: TGTGCCAGCAGCTTAACGACAGGGGGCATCTACGAGCAGTACTTC; cdr3_aa: CASSLTTGGIYEQYF